The clone carrying this T cell receptor (beta chain) has more than one count but fewer than ten. Antigen: not known. Each cDNA molecule carried a unique molecular identifier. TCRdb reprocessed the 5' RACE reads via MiXCR and lists one record per CDR3 protein. The sample gives around 50,000 distinct CDR3 sequences, roughly 4% of which show up once; roughly 6% is in the top ten. CDR1 and CDR2 (germline): KGHDR, SFDVKD. The V and J ends lost 8 bases and 6 bases respectively, with 15 bases between them. The CDR3 spans 14 residues. The data stem from a study of early T cells in non-severe SARS-CoV-2 infection. In the study overall: Chains were not paired, and sequencing was done on bulk RNA from unsorted whole blood.

Findings and limits, study-wide: There was a bias toward anti-spike CD8 responses in VDJdb matching, which missed private and CD4 specificities.

The gene calls are TRBV24-1 and TRBJ2-2, with a weak D call TRBD1 (7 bases). The sample comprised whole blood. This TCR was sampled from an adult who was a healthcare worker with PCR-confirmed SARS-CoV-2 infection or an uninfected control (not recorded which). CDR3 amino acids: CATKGQGGSGELFF. CDR3 coding DNA: TGTGCCACCAAAGGCCAGGGGGGATCCGGGGAGCTGTTTTTT.